The clone carrying this T cell receptor (beta chain) is deemed medium-sized by its frequency. Its antigen remains unidentified. CD45RO-CCR7+CD27+CD95- was the phenotype of naive CD8+ T cells. The data are from a study of CXCR3-negative and CXCR3-positive naive CD8 T cells. General study findings and limits: It was found that naive subsets had comparable surface CD5, and TCR strength was inferred from TRB CDR3 properties. TRB CDR3s of CXCR3-positive naive cells were more hydrophobic than those of CXCR3-negative naive cells.

The CDR3 loop spans 15 amino acids. Per germline, CDR1 PRHDT and CDR2 FYEKMQ (reference sequence). It was by 5' RACE with UMI labels that the TRB cDNA libraries were prepared. TCRdb re-called the 5' RACE reads and gives one entry per CDR3 protein, without DNA. This sample lists several thousand distinct CDR3 sequences; its ten largest clones have under 1.5%. Sequenced material: naive CXCR3- CD8+ T cells from blood. The subset: CD45RO-CCR7+CD27+CD95- naive CD8+ T cells lacking CXCR3 (TNR3-). The clonotype originates from a human donor in good health. Some clones in this sample may be carry-over from other donors' samples. The chain uses TRBV13 and TRBJ2-4; the TRBD1 assignment by TCRdb is unverifiable without DNA. The chain's CDR3 is CASSPSREGGGIQYF. Full variable domain (rest looked up from reference TRBV13 and TRBJ2-4): AAGVIQSPRHLIKEKRETATLKCYPIPRHDTVYWYQQGPGQDPQFLISFYEKMQSDKGSIPDRFSAQQFSDYHSELNMSSLELGDSALYFCASSPSREGGGIQYFGAGTRLSVL.